A selection of T cell receptor beta chains follows, all from one sample in a study of shared clonotypes between healthy human individuals. Data came from immunoSEQ multiplex PCR; TCRdb stores just in-frame clones and leaves some out. The sample shows about 600,000 clones, roughly 72% of them seen only once. Sequencing input: PBMCs. These receptors came from a woman aged 35 to 49 in good health. Some clones in this sample may be carry-over from other donors' samples. Each CDR3 is given with its conserved first and last residue. The D gene is left open where the match is weak. Only part of the rows carry a size: once, few, many, or a class if the clone is expanded.

TRBJ1-3,NA,NA,TRBV6-6,CASSYSRQYSGNTIYF,TGTGCCAGCAGTTACTCGAGACAGTATTCTGGAAACACCATATATTTT
TRBJ2-2,NA,few,TRBV5-6,CASSLTGRTGELFF,TGTGCCAGCAGCTTGACAGGGAGAACCGGGGAGCTGTTTTTT
TRBJ1-1,NA,once,TRBV10-1,CASSGEPSGNTEAFF,TGCGCCAGCAGTGGCGAGCCCTCCGGGAACACTGAAGCTTTCTTT
TRBJ1-2,NA,NA,TRBV19,CASTEDRSGYTF,TGTGCCAGTACCGAAGACAGGTCGGGCTACACCTTC
TRBJ2-2,TRBD2,NA,TRBV10-3,CAISVSGRLRELFF,TGTGCCATCAGTGTTAGCGGGAGACTTCGGGAGCTGTTTTTT
TRBJ1-1,NA,NA,TRBV6-1,CASRSGSYTEAFF,TGTGCCAGCAGGAGTGGAAGCTACACTGAAGCTTTCTTT
TRBJ2-1,NA,NA,TRBV28,CASSEFHGGEEDNEQFF,TGTGCCAGCAGTGAGTTCCACGGGGGAGAAGAGGACAATGAGCAGTTCTTC
TRBJ1-3,NA,many,TRBV4-1,CASSQDRQPGNTIYF,TGCGCCAGCAGCCAAGACAGGCAGCCTGGAAACACCATATATTTT
TRBJ2-1,NA,once,TRBV2,CASSELGSSYNEQFF,TGTGCCAGCAGTGAACTAGGGAGCTCCTACAATGAGCAGTTCTTC
TRBJ1-2,TRBD1,NA,TRBV28,CASSLLRDSHGYTF,TGTGCCAGCAGTTTGCTCCGGGACAGTCACGGCTACACCTTC
TRBJ2-2,NA,NA,TRBV6-1,CASPGGGGELFF,TGTGCCAGCCCCGGTGGGGGCGGGGAGCTGTTTTTT
TRBJ2-7,TRBD1,many,TRBV4-1,CASSHRDRSYEQYF,TGCGCCAGCAGCCACCGGGACAGGTCCTACGAGCAGTACTTC
TRBJ1-5,TRBD1,NA,TRBV7-9,CASSSGQAKSNQPQHF,TGTGCCAGCAGCAGCGGACAGGCCAAGTCCAATCAGCCCCAGCATTTT
TRBJ2-1,NA,NA,TRBV7-2,CASSLKRQTSSYNEQFF,TGTGCCAGCAGCTTGAAAAGACAGACAAGCTCCTACAATGAGCAGTTCTTC
TRBJ1-4,TRBD1,NA,TRBV2,CASRGTGTEKLFF,TGTGCCAGCCGGGGGACAGGGACTGAAAAACTGTTTTTT
TRBJ2-7,TRBD2,NA,TRBV27,CASSFVGLAGVEQYF,TGTGCCAGCAGTTTTGTGGGACTAGCGGGAGTCGAGCAGTACTTC
TRBJ2-2,TRBD2,NA,TRBV5-1,CASSLMASGADTGELFF,TGCGCCAGCAGCTTGATGGCTAGCGGGGCAGACACCGGGGAGCTGTTTTTT
TRBJ1-2,NA,NA,TRBV9,CASSVVGGNYGYTF,TGTGCCAGCAGCGTAGTGGGCGGTAACTATGGCTACACCTTC
TRBJ2-1,TRBD2,few,TRBV7-3,CASSLTGASGNEQFF,TGTGCCAGCAGCTTAACGGGCGCTAGCGGGAACGAGCAGTTCTTC
TRBJ2-2,NA,few,TRBV6-5,CASSGTHNTGELFF,TGTGCCAGCAGTGGGACACACAACACCGGGGAGCTGTTTTTT
TRBJ2-2,TRBD1,NA,TRBV25-1,CASSDPGTGGRNTGELFF,TGTGCCAGCAGTGACCCCGGGACAGGGGGCAGGAACACCGGGGAGCTGTTTTTT
TRBJ1-5,NA,NA,TRBV19,CASRRTAHQPQHF,TGTGCCAGTAGAAGGACGGCCCATCAGCCCCAGCATTTT
TRBJ2-3,TRBD2,NA,TRBV28,CASSPTGLGYRQYF,TGTGCCAGCAGTCCAACCGGACTAGGGTACAGGCAGTATTTT
TRBJ2-2,TRBD2,NA,TRBV5-1,CASSNGTSGSTGELFF,TGCGCCAGCAGCAACGGGACTAGCGGAAGCACCGGGGAGCTGTTTTTT
TRBJ2-7,NA,NA,TRBV27,CASSFRGPAYEQYF,TGTGCCAGCAGTTTCAGGGGCCCGGCCTACGAGCAGTACTTC
TRBJ1-6,TRBD1,NA,TRBV5-4,CASSLGQGNSPLHF,TGTGCCAGCAGCTTGGGACAGGGGAATTCACCCCTCCACTTT
TRBJ2-7,TRBD2,NA,TRBV5-1,CASSLGLADPYEQYF,TGCGCCAGCAGCTTGGGACTAGCGGACCCATACGAGCAGTACTTC
TRBJ2-5,TRBD2,NA,TRBV15,CATSRGLAEPQETQYF,TGTGCCACCAGCAGAGGGCTAGCGGAACCACAAGAGACCCAGTACTTC
TRBJ2-7,NA,few,TRBV29-1,CSVADGTYEQYF,TGCAGCGTTGCGGACGGTACCTACGAGCAGTACTTC
TRBJ2-3,NA,NA,TRBV18,CASSPASTDTQYF,TGTGCCAGCTCACCCGCTAGCACAGATACGCAGTATTTT
TRBJ2-7,TRBD2,NA,TRBV27,CASSLPPPKREITSYEQYF,TGTGCCAGCAGTTTACCACCCCCAAAGCGGGAGATTACTTCCTACGAGCAGTACTTC
TRBJ1-5,NA,once,TRBV18,CASSPTRNQPQHF,TGTGCCAGCTCGCCAACTAGAAATCAGCCCCAGCATTTT
TRBJ2-1,TRBD2,NA,TRBV6-4,CASSASGAGGADEQFF,TGTGCCAGCAGCGCCTCTGGGGCGGGAGGGGCGGATGAGCAGTTCTTC
TRBJ2-1,TRBD2,NA,TRBV27,CASSPTGRRGEQFF,TGTGCCAGCAGTCCGACCGGGCGGCGGGGGGAGCAGTTCTTC
TRBJ1-1,NA,NA,TRBV29-1,CSVDNWGNTEAFF,TGCAGCGTTGATAACTGGGGGAACACTGAAGCTTTCTTT
TRBJ2-5,NA,NA,TRBV29-1,CSRDSWYQETQYF,TGCAGCCGGGACTCTTGGTACCAAGAGACCCAGTACTTC
TRBJ2-5,TRBD2,NA,TRBV25-1,CASRLAGGGEQYF,TGTGCCAGCAGGCTAGCGGGAGGAGGAGAGCAGTACTTC
TRBJ2-5,NA,NA,TRBV7-6,CASSGLSQETQYF,TGTGCCAGCAGCGGACTATCCCAAGAGACCCAGTACTTC
TRBJ2-7,NA,NA,TRBV11-2,CASSLRPSTSYEQYF,TGTGCCAGCAGCCTGAGACCATCGACCTCCTACGAGCAGTACTTC
TRBJ2-5,NA,NA,TRBV7-2,CASSLQRETQYF,TGTGCCAGCAGCTTACAGAGGGAGACCCAGTACTTC
TRBJ2-1,NA,NA,TRBV11-2,CASSLGALPGNEQFF,TGTGCCAGCAGCTTAGGGGCCCTCCCCGGCAATGAGCAGTTCTTC
TRBJ1-1,TRBD1,NA,TRBV6-6,CASSYSGTVPEAFF,TGTGCCAGCAGTTACTCCGGGACAGTACCTGAAGCTTTCTTT
TRBJ2-2,TRBD2,NA,TRBV27,CASSFTSGYGELFF,TGTGCCAGCAGTTTTACTAGCGGCTACGGGGAGCTGTTTTTT
TRBJ2-2,TRBD2,NA,TRBV7-3,CASSPGLALTGELFF,TGTGCCAGCAGCCCGGGACTAGCCCTCACCGGGGAGCTGTTTTTT
TRBJ1-4,NA,once,TRBV5-4,CASSYTNEKLFF,TGTGCCAGCAGTTACACCAATGAAAAACTGTTTTTT
TRBJ1-4,TRBD1,NA,TRBV5-4,CASSPAGTAHEKLFF,TGTGCCAGCAGCCCCGCTGGGACAGCTCATGAAAAACTGTTTTTT
TRBJ1-5,NA,NA,TRBV5-6,CASSLGTGGGNQPQHF,TGTGCCAGCAGCTTAGGAACAGGTGGCGGCAATCAGCCCCAGCATTTT
TRBJ2-2,NA,few,TRBV7-3,CASSFIRGQELFF,TGTGCCAGCAGCTTCATCAGGGGACAGGAGCTGTTTTTT
TRBJ2-3,TRBD1,once,TRBV30,CAWSAEQGGTQYF,TGTGCCTGGAGTGCCGAACAGGGGGGTACGCAGTATTTT
TRBJ1-4,NA,NA,TRBV28,CASVHNFNEKLFF,TGTGCCAGTGTACATAACTTTAATGAAAAACTGTTTTTT
TRBJ2-7,TRBD1,many,TRBV7-6,CASSSRDRLYEQYF,TGTGCCAGCAGCTCCCGGGACAGACTTTACGAGCAGTACTTC
TRBJ2-1,NA,NA,TRBV7-6,CASSLADEEQFF,TGTGCCAGCAGCTTAGCCGACGAAGAGCAGTTCTTC
TRBJ2-5,TRBD1,NA,TRBV28,CASRGQGFLETQYF,TGTGCCAGCAGGGGACAGGGGTTTTTGGAGACCCAGTACTTC
TRBJ1-5,NA,NA,TRBV4-2,CASSLDSQPQHF,TGTGCCAGCAGCTTGGACAGCCAGCCCCAGCATTTT
TRBJ2-7,TRBD1,NA,TRBV5-1,CGCRWGTGSYEQYF,TGCGGATGCCGTTGGGGGACAGGATCCTACGAGCAGTACTTC
TRBJ2-1,TRBD2,NA,TRBV10-2,CASSELGLAYNEQFF,TGCGCCAGCAGTGAGTTGGGACTAGCGTACAATGAGCAGTTCTTC
TRBJ1-5,NA,many,TRBV6-6,CASSPYREQPQHF,TGTGCCAGCAGTCCATACAGGGAACAGCCCCAGCATTTT
TRBJ2-2,TRBD2,NA,TRBV19,CASSKRLAGANTGELFF,TGTGCCAGTAGTAAAAGACTAGCGGGGGCGAACACCGGGGAGCTGTTTTTT
TRBJ2-2,NA,NA,TRBV7-2,CASSPGGMVTGELFF,TGTGCCAGCAGCCCCGGCGGGATGGTCACCGGGGAGCTGTTTTTT